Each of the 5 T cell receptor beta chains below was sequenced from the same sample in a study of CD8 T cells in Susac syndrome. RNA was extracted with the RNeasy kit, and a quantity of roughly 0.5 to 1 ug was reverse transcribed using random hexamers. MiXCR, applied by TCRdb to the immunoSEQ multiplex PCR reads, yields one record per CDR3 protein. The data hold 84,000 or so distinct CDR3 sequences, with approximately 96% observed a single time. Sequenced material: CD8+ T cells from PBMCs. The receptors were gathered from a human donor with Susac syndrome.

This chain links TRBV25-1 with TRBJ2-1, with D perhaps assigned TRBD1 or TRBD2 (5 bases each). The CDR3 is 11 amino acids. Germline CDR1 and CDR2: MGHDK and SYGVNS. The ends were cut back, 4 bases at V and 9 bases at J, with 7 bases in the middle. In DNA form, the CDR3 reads TGTGCCAGCAGTGTCGGGACTGAGCAGTTCTTC. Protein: CASSVGTEQFF.

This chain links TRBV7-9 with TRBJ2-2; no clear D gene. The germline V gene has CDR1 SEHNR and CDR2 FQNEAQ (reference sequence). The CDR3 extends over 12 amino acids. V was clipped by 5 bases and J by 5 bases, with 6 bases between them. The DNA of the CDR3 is TGTGCCAGCAGCCCGCATACCGGGGAGCTGTTTTTT. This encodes CASSPHTGELFF.

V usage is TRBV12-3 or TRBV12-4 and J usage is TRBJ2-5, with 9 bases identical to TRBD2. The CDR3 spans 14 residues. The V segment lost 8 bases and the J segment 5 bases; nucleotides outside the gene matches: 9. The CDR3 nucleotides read TGTGCCAGCTCTAGCGGGACCTCCGGCGAGACCCAGTACTTC. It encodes CASSSGTSGETQYF.

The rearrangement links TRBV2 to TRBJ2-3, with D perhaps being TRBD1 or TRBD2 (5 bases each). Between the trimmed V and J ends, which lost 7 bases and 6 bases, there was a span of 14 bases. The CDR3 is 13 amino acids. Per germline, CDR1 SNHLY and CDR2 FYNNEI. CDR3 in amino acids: CASNGDPGDTQYF. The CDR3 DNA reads TGTGCCAGCAATGGGGACCCCGGGGATACGCAGTATTTT.

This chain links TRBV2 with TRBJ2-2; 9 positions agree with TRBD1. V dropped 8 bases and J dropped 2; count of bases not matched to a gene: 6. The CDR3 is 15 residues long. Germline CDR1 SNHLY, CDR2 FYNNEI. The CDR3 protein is CASFSGQGNTGELFF. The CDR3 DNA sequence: TGTGCCAGCTTCTCGGGACAGGGAAACACCGGGGAGCTGTTTTTT.